This T cell receptor beta chain was captured in a study of shared clonotypes between healthy human individuals. In its sample, this clone was seen once. Its antigen remains unidentified. This same CDR3 is encoded by further DNA sequences in the sample. CDR1 is MNHEY and CDR2 is SVGAGI in the germline V gene. With 4 bases removed from V and 4 bases from J, the gap between germline ends came to 7 bases. CDR3 length: 12 amino acids. Study-wide findings and caveats: Non-shared clonotypes had lower generation probabilities than those shared by all four donors.

The data were produced by immunoSEQ multiplex PCR, yet TCRdb's version contains in-frame clones alone and is incomplete. The table has more than 2 million clones, roughly 94% seen once. The receptor's source is a man younger than 35 in good health. The chain employs TRBV6-5 and TRBJ1-1; the D gene is possibly TRBD1 (5 bases). The source material was naive CD4+ T cells sorted from blood. Subset noted: CD45RA+ positively selected. CDR3 amino acids: CASSSGGTEAFF. The CDR3 bases are TGTGCCAGCAGTTCGGGGGGCACTGAAGCTTTCTTT.